Presented here are 32 T cell receptor beta chains from one specimen sequenced in a study of blood T cell repertoires in COVID-19. Using immunoSEQ multiplex PCR, the repertoire was profiled, and TCRdb retains in-frame clones only, with some absent. The table includes a few hundred thousand clones, around 84% detected once. Sequencing input: peripheral blood. These receptors all stem from a woman aged 60 to 75 who had recovered from COVID-19.

This chain connects TRBV6-6 to TRBJ2-2; TRBD2 agrees at 10 bases. From germline, CDR1 is MNHNY and CDR2 SVGAGI (reference sequence). This CDR3 contains 16 residues. Losses at the gene ends were 7 bases for V and 7 bases for J; bases not matched to a gene: 12. CDR3 in amino acids: CASTKTGTSDGGELFF. The CDR3 nucleotides are TGTGCCAGCACCAAGACCGGGACTAGCGATGGCGGGGAGCTGTTTTTT.

The rearrangement joins TRBV13 to TRBJ2-1; TRBD2 aligns across 10 bases. V trimming: 5 bases; J trimming: 4 bases; junction bases outside the gene matches: 5. The CDR3 covers 15 residues. The germline gives CDR1 PRHDT, CDR2 FYEKMQ (reference sequence). CDR3 in amino acids: CASSRLAGGYNEQFF. CDR3 in DNA: TGTGCCAGCAGCCGCTTAGCGGGGGGTTACAATGAGCAGTTCTTC.

The V call is TRBV19, the J call TRBJ2-1; a possible D gene is TRBD1 (6 bases). Germline V lookup: CDR1 LNHDA, CDR2 SQIVND (reference sequence). V lost 11 bases, J lost 2 bases, and 13 bases lay in between. The CDR3 extends over 13 amino acids. The CDR3 loop reads CAARDTTYNEQFF. The CDR3 region has the DNA TGTGCCGCTCGGGACACGACCTACAATGAGCAGTTCTTC.

CDR3 sequence reads: CASSDVGTGNSDGYTF. In nucleotides, the CDR3 is TGTGCCAGCAGTGACGTGGGGACAGGGAATAGCGATGGCTACACCTTC. The V and J genes are TRBV25-1 and TRBJ1-2; 9 bases map to TRBD1. Unmatched junction bases numbered 11, after V lost 3 bases and J lost 6 bases. This CDR3 comprises 16 residues. Germline V CDR1 and CDR2: MGHDK, SYGVNS.

This clone was observed once. V is TRBV5-5 and J is TRBJ1-4; 7 bases are shared with TRBD1. Germline V gives CDR1 SGHKS, CDR2 YYEKEE (reference sequence). The V and J ends lost 2 bases and 5 bases, in that order; junction bases with no gene match: 12. This CDR3 spans 17 amino acids. This CDR3 reads CASSLQTGRWQNEKLFF. The CDR3 nucleotides are TGTGCCAGCAGCTTACAGACAGGGCGGTGGCAGAATGAAAAACTGTTTTTT.

The V call is TRBV30, the J call TRBJ1-1, with D tentatively TRBD1 (5 bases). The CDR3 sequence is 15 residues long. Per the germline V gene, CDR1 is GTSNPN and CDR2 is SVGIG (reference sequence). With 1 base removed from V and 4 bases from J, the gap between germline ends came to 16 bases. In nucleotides, the CDR3 is TGTGCCTGGAGTGCTTTACGGGTGGGGGGCACTGAAGCTTTCTTT. It yields the protein CAWSALRVGGTEAFF.

The chain carries TRBV19 and TRBJ1-1; 9 nucleotides line up with TRBD1. Per germline, CDR1 LNHDA and CDR2 SQIVND (reference sequence). The CDR3 spans 18 residues. Trimming took 8 bases from V and 0 from J; bases not matched to a gene: 16. This CDR3 is CASATGTGQFPMNTEAFF. The CDR3 DNA is TGTGCCAGTGCTACCGGGACAGGGCAATTCCCTATGAACACTGAAGCTTTCTTT.

This chain links TRBV5-5 with TRBJ1-1, with D tentatively TRBD1 (6 bases). This CDR3 is 14 amino acids long. Germline-derived CDR1 and CDR2 are SGHKS and YYEKEE (reference sequence). V was trimmed by 4 bases and J by 8 bases, leaving 18 bases between them. This CDR3 is CASSLTYPTGEAFF. As DNA, the CDR3 is TGTGCCAGCAGCCTTACCTATCCGACAGGAGAAGCTTTCTTT.

V is TRBV2 and J is TRBJ2-1; 9 bases line up with TRBD2. V was pared by 9 bases and J by 9 bases, with 12 bases of the junction left unmatched. Germline assignment: CDR1 SNHLY and CDR2 FYNNEI. The CDR3 totals 14 residues. Here the CDR3 DNA reads TGTGCCAGTCGAAAGGCGGGGGGGCCGGGTGAGCAGTTCTTC. It yields the protein CASRKAGGPGEQFF.

This clone has more than one count but fewer than ten. CDR3 amino acids: CAWSRTDMNTEAFF. In DNA, the CDR3 is TGTGCCTGGAGTCGGACAGACATGAACACTGAAGCTTTCTTT. The rearrangement uses TRBV30 and TRBJ1-1, with D maybe TRBD1 (6 bases). CDR3 length equals 14 residues. The V gene's germline CDR1 is GTSNPN and CDR2 SVGIG (reference sequence). The ends were cut back, 2 bases at V and 0 bases at J, with 10 bases in the middle. The full variable domain, its missing parts supplied by reference TRBV30 and TRBJ1-1, is SQTIHQWPATLVQPVGSPLSLECTVEGTSNPNLYWYRQAAGRGLQLLFYSVGIGQISSEVPQNLSASRPQDRQFILSSKKLLLSDSGFYLCAWSRTDMNTEAFFGQGTRLTVV.

A single count supports this clone. The chain carries TRBV6-1 and TRBJ2-5; 13 bases agree with TRBD2. Looked up from germline, CDR1 is MNHNS and CDR2 is SASEGT. This CDR3 spans 18 amino acids. V lost 2 bases to trimming and J lost 4 bases; unmatched junction nucleotides: 10. CDR3: CASSERTSGGPGRETQYF. Here the CDR3 DNA reads TGTGCCAGCAGTGAACGGACTAGCGGGGGACCTGGTCGAGAGACCCAGTACTTC.

On this clone: Other DNA sequences of this sample code for an identical CDR3. The chain has TRBV30 and TRBJ1-2; tentative D call: TRBD1 (5 bases). Trimming took 0 bases from V and 5 from J, leaving 7 bases between them. CDR1 is GTSNPN, CDR2 SVGIG, per germline (reference sequence). The CDR3 runs to 12 residues. This CDR3 reads CAWSVQGYGYTF. The CDR3 nucleotides are TGTGCCTGGAGTGTGCAGGGATATGGCTACACCTTC.

This chain connects TRBV30 to TRBJ1-5, with 10 bases aligning to TRBD1. Germline assignment: CDR1 GTSNPN and CDR2 SVGIG (reference sequence). V was pared by 7 bases and J by 6 bases, with 6 bases of the junction left unmatched. This CDR3 region has 13 residues. In DNA, the CDR3 is TGTGCCTACTCGGGACAGGGGTTTCAGCCCCAGCATTTT. Protein: CAYSGQGFQPQHF.

About this clone: The sample has other DNA sequences that encode this CDR3 too. The chain couples TRBV18 to TRBJ1-1; D possibly corresponds to TRBD1 (5 bases). Per the germline V gene, CDR1 is KGHSH and CDR2 is LQKENI. The V gene lost 3 bases and the J gene lost 2 bases, with 7 bases spanning the gap. The CDR3 spans 13 residues. CDR3 in DNA: TGTGCCAGCTCACCCCAGGGAAACACTGAAGCTTTCTTT. As protein: CASSPQGNTEAFF.

CDR3 region: CASSLSPGPYEQYF. The CDR3 bases are TGTGCCAGCAGCTTATCTCCAGGTCCGTACGAGCAGTACTTC. The gene calls are TRBV7-9 and TRBJ2-7; D is uncertain. From germline, CDR1 is SEHNR and CDR2 FQNEAQ (reference sequence). V was shortened by 2 bases and J by 4 bases, with 12 bases between the two germline ends. The CDR3 consists of 14 residues.

The chain combines TRBV12-5 with TRBJ2-1, with 7 bases aligning to TRBD1. The CDR3 totals 15 residues. The germline gives CDR1 LGHNT, CDR2 FRNRAP. Unmatched junction bases numbered 7, after V lost 0 bases and J lost 8 bases. The CDR3 region is CASGLVQGQFYEQFF. The CDR3 DNA is TGTGCTAGTGGTTTGGTACAGGGGCAGTTCTATGAGCAGTTCTTC.

CDR3 sequence (DNA): TGTGCCAGCAGTTCACTTTCACGCACCAACCATGGCTACACCTTC. Translated: CASSSLSRTNHGYTF. The J gene is TRBJ1-2, the V gene TRBV28; D unclear. Germline loops: CDR1 MDHEN, CDR2 SYDVKM. Trimming removed 4 bases from V and 6 bases from J, with 18 bases in between. This CDR3 is 15 amino acids long.

The chain has TRBV23-1 and TRBJ2-5, with D hard to call. TRBV23-1 is reported as an ORF; its role is uncertain. Trimming cost V 8 bases and J 2 bases, with 3 bases left between them. This CDR3 contains 10 residues. This chain's CDR3 is CASPQETQYF. CDR3 nucleotides: TGCGCCAGCCCTCAAGAGACCCAGTACTTC.

The chain couples TRBV27 to TRBJ1-2; D is undetermined. Germline CDR1 and CDR2: MNHEY and SMNVEV (reference sequence). This CDR3 has 15 amino acids. V gave up 2 bases and J gave up 4 bases, with 14 bases separating them. The CDR3 spells CASSLRSPSSYGYTF. The DNA of the CDR3 is TGTGCCAGCAGTTTAAGAAGCCCCTCTAGCTATGGCTACACCTTC.

This chain uses TRBV7-9 with TRBJ1-6, with D perhaps TRBD1 (5 bases). Germline CDR1 reads SEHNR; CDR2 reads FQNEAQ (reference sequence). The CDR3 covers 16 residues. Trimming took 0 bases from V and 13 from J, leaving 19 bases between them. CDR3 amino acids: CASSLAGTFSRSPLHF. CDR3 bases: TGTGCCAGCAGCTTAGCTGGGACTTTCTCCCGCTCCCCCCTCCACTTT.

The chain recombines TRBV19 with TRBJ1-1; 9 bases are a match to TRBD1. CDR3 length: 15 amino acids. V dropped 4 bases and J dropped 5; count of bases not matched to a gene: 8. Germline V gene sequence: CDR1 LNHDA, CDR2 SQIVND (reference sequence). The CDR3, as DNA: TGTGCCAGTAGTAACCGACAGGGGGTATGGACTGAAGCTTTCTTT. Residues: CASSNRQGVWTEAFF.

The rearrangement links TRBV4-3 to TRBJ1-4; D is unclear. The CDR3 length is 16 residues. V lost 0 bases and J 7 bases, leaving 15 bases between the germline ends. Germline V CDR1 and CDR2: LGHNA, YSLEER. CDR3 DNA: TGCGCCAGCAGCCAAGATCTCGGGAGGGAGTCTGAAAAACTGTTTTTT. It translates to CASSQDLGRESEKLFF.

The CDR3 loop reads CASWSGTGSHEQFF. The CDR3 DNA follows: TGTGCCAGCTGGTCCGGGACAGGGTCCCATGAGCAGTTCTTC. The V and J genes are TRBV2 and TRBJ2-1; 9 nucleotides match TRBD1. This CDR3 spans 14 amino acids. Germline V gives CDR1 SNHLY, CDR2 FYNNEI. The V gene end was trimmed by 8 bases and the J gene end by 8 bases; junction bases not matched to a gene: 10.

The genes are TRBV24-1 and TRBJ2-2; D unresolved. Looked up from germline, CDR1 is KGHDR and CDR2 is SFDVKD. Trimming removed 5 bases from V and 3 bases from J, with 15 bases in between. This CDR3 comprises 16 residues. The CDR3 sequence: CATSAGPGSYTGELFF. In DNA, the CDR3 is TGTGCCACCAGTGCGGGTCCTGGCAGCTACACCGGGGAGCTGTTTTTT.

The genes are TRBV30 and TRBJ1-5, with 12 bases identical to TRBD1. V dropped 0 bases and J dropped 7; count of bases not matched to a gene: 4. CDR3 length: 15 residues. The germline gives CDR1 GTSNPN, CDR2 SVGIG (reference sequence). CDR3 DNA: TGTGCCTGGAGTGTAGGGACAGGGGGCGGACAGCCCCAGCATTTT. Amino acid sequence: CAWSVGTGGGQPQHF.

V and J are TRBV7-3 and TRBJ1-1; D is unclear. This CDR3 has 13 amino acids. V shed 3 bases and J shed 5 bases, with 10 bases lying between them. The germline CDR1 and CDR2 sequences are SGHTA and FQGTGA. CDR3 residues: CASSFGRGTEAFF. The CDR3 DNA follows: TGTGCCAGCAGCTTCGGCCGGGGAACTGAAGCTTTCTTT.

The V call is TRBV7-2, the J call TRBJ2-3; 10 bases align to TRBD2. CDR1 is SGHTA and CDR2 is FQGNSA in the germline V gene. Trimming at V came to 1 base and at J to 3 bases, leaving 4 bases not matched to a gene. The CDR3 runs to 16 residues. CDR3 nucleotides: TGTGCCAGCAGCTTAGGGACTAGCGGCACGACAGATACGCAGTATTTT. Protein: CASSLGTSGTTDTQYF. Based on the CDR3 plus reference TRBV7-2 and TRBJ2-3, the full variable domain is GAGVSQSPSNKVTEKGKDVELRCDPISGHTALYWYRQSLGQGLEFLIYFQGNSAPDKSGLPSDRFSAERTGGSVSTLTIQRTQQEDSAVYLCASSLGTSGTTDTQYFGPGTRLTVL.

The V and J genes are TRBV2 and TRBJ2-7; D might be TRBD1 (6 bases). V lost 8 bases and J 4 bases, leaving 9 bases between the germline ends. The CDR3 extends over 11 amino acids. CDR1 and CDR2 from the germline V gene are SNHLY and FYNNEI. CDR3 sequence: CASGGSYEQYF. Here the CDR3 DNA reads TGTGCCAGCGGGGGCTCGTACGAGCAGTACTTC.

J is TRBJ2-5 and V is TRBV3-1 (or the pseudogene TRBV3-2); the D is unclear. Germline CDR1 is LGHDT and CDR2 is YNNKEL (reference sequence). The CDR3 length is 14 residues. Trimming pared 5 bases from V and 4 bases from J, leaving 14 bases between. The chain's CDR3 is CASSATQRGETQYF. The CDR3 nucleotides are TGTGCCAGCAGCGCCACCCAGCGAGGAGAGACCCAGTACTTC.

The gene calls are TRBV15 and TRBJ2-3; D is ambiguous. Trimming removed 1 base from V and 1 base from J, with 6 bases in between. The CDR3 runs 14 residues. Germline lookup yields CDR1 LNHNV and CDR2 YYDKDF (reference sequence). The CDR3 loop is CATSRVGGTDTQYF. CDR3 nucleotide sequence: TGTGCCACCAGCAGAGTCGGTGGCACAGATACGCAGTATTTT.

This clone has just a few counts. V usage is TRBV7-2 and J usage is TRBJ2-2, with D perhaps matching TRBD2 (6 bases). V lost 1 base and J lost 6, with 15 bases in between. The CDR3 totals 16 residues. Germline V gene lookup returns CDR1 SGHTA and CDR2 FQGNSA. In DNA, the CDR3 is TGTGCCAGCAGCTTAGTCCAGGGCGGGGTAGCCGGGGAGCTGTTTTTT. Its protein product is CASSLVQGGVAGELFF.

The table lists this clone with a count of one. This rearrangement joins TRBV7-8 to TRBJ2-7, with a possible D match to TRBD2 (5 bases). V dropped 2 bases and J dropped 12 bases, with 14 bases sitting between them. This CDR3 contains 12 residues. CDR1 is SGHVS, CDR2 FQNEAQ, per germline. This CDR3 is CASSLTGMSRYF. The CDR3 bases are TGTGCCAGCAGCTTAACCGGGATGTCTAGGTACTTC.